A selection of T cell receptor beta chains follows, all from one sample in a study of shared clonotypes between healthy human individuals. Method: immunoSEQ multiplex PCR; TCRdb's copy keeps in-frame clones and lacks some. Altogether about 1.5 million clones are present, 95% to 99% being singletons, with the ten largest covering approximately 0.44%. Sample: naive CD4+ T cells sorted from blood. These receptors originate from a man between 25 and 39 years old in good health. Both conserved end residues are part of each CDR3. Each record gives: J gene, clone size, D gene, V gene, CDR3 protein, CDR3 DNA. D genes are given only for firm matches. Some rows mark clone size as missing; the rest say once, few, many or name a class of expanded clone.

j_gene: TRBJ2-1; abundance: .; d_gene: .; v_gene: TRBV9; CDR3aa: CASSVGGGLDEQFF; CDR3nt: TGTGCCAGCAGCGTGGGAGGGGGCTTAGATGAGCAGTTCTTC
j_gene: TRBJ2-7; abundance: .; d_gene: TRBD1; v_gene: TRBV7-8; CDR3aa: CASSLPGGSYEQYF; CDR3nt: TGTGCCAGCAGCTTGCCAGGGGGCTCCTACGAGCAGTACTTC
j_gene: TRBJ2-7; abundance: once; d_gene: TRBD2; v_gene: TRBV5-4; CDR3aa: CASSLGLAASSYEQYF; CDR3nt: TGTGCCAGCAGCTTGGGGCTAGCGGCTAGCTCCTACGAGCAGTACTTC
j_gene: TRBJ2-3; abundance: .; d_gene: TRBD2; v_gene: TRBV10-3; CDR3aa: CAISEAGDTQYF; CDR3nt: TGTGCCATCAGTGAAGCGGGGGATACGCAGTATTTT
j_gene: TRBJ2-3; abundance: .; d_gene: .; v_gene: TRBV7-9; CDR3aa: CASSLRDTQYF; CDR3nt: TGTGCCAGCAGCCTCCGAGATACGCAGTATTTT
j_gene: TRBJ2-7; abundance: .; d_gene: TRBD1; v_gene: TRBV19; CDR3aa: CARSRRQGLYF; CDR3nt: TGTGCCAGAAGCCGCAGACAGGGTCTGTACTTC
j_gene: TRBJ2-4; abundance: .; d_gene: .; v_gene: TRBV21-1; CDR3aa: CASSKGPRVLAKNIQYF; CDR3nt: TGTGCCAGCAGCAAAGGGCCGCGAGTGCTAGCCAAAAACATTCAGTACTTC
j_gene: TRBJ2-5; abundance: .; d_gene: TRBD2; v_gene: TRBV7-2; CDR3aa: CASSFYTTSAALKTQYF; CDR3nt: TGTGCCAGCAGCTTCTATACGACTAGCGCAGCTTTGAAGACCCAGTACTTC
j_gene: TRBJ2-7; abundance: .; d_gene: TRBD2; v_gene: TRBV27; CDR3aa: CASGRWREASYEQYF; CDR3nt: TGTGCCAGTGGGAGATGGCGGGAGGCCTCCTACGAGCAGTACTTC
j_gene: TRBJ2-7; abundance: once; d_gene: TRBD2; v_gene: TRBV7-9; CDR3aa: CASSLGGLAGVSHEQYF; CDR3nt: TGTGCCAGCAGCTTAGGGGGACTAGCGGGAGTATCCCACGAGCAGTACTTC
j_gene: TRBJ2-3; abundance: .; d_gene: TRBD2; v_gene: TRBV5-1; CDR3aa: CASSLGGTSGTDTQYF; CDR3nt: TGCGCCAGCAGCTTGGGGGGGACTAGCGGCACAGATACGCAGTATTTT
j_gene: TRBJ1-5; abundance: .; d_gene: TRBD1; v_gene: TRBV6-1; CDR3aa: CASKQGASNQPQHF; CDR3nt: TGTGCCAGTAAACAGGGGGCTAGCAATCAGCCCCAGCATTTT
j_gene: TRBJ2-7; abundance: once; d_gene: .; v_gene: TRBV6-1; CDR3aa: CASSRAFYEQYF; CDR3nt: TGTGCCAGCAGTAGGGCCTTCTACGAGCAGTACTTC
j_gene: TRBJ2-1; abundance: once; d_gene: .; v_gene: TRBV25-1; CDR3aa: CASRDSFEQFF; CDR3nt: TGTGCCAGCAGAGACTCATTCGAGCAGTTCTTC
j_gene: TRBJ2-3; abundance: .; d_gene: TRBD2; v_gene: TRBV10-1; CDR3aa: CASSESSGTSDTQYF; CDR3nt: TGCGCCAGCAGTGAGTCTAGCGGGACATCAGATACGCAGTATTTT
j_gene: TRBJ1-5; abundance: .; d_gene: .; v_gene: TRBV5-6; CDR3aa: CASSLSGAKPQHF; CDR3nt: TGTGCCAGCAGCTTATCCGGGGCTAAGCCCCAGCATTTT
j_gene: TRBJ2-7; abundance: once; d_gene: TRBD1; v_gene: TRBV5-1; CDR3aa: CASSLWTGGAYEQYF; CDR3nt: TGCGCCAGCAGCCTTTGGACAGGGGGGGCCTACGAGCAGTACTTC
j_gene: TRBJ1-5; abundance: .; d_gene: .; v_gene: TRBV2; CDR3aa: CASSETRQAAHQPQHF; CDR3nt: TGTGCCAGCAGTGAAACCCGTCAGGCGGCACATCAGCCCCAGCATTTT
j_gene: TRBJ2-5; abundance: .; d_gene: .; v_gene: TRBV9; CDR3aa: CASSEGQPETQYF; CDR3nt: TGTGCCAGCAGCGAGGGTCAGCCGGAGACCCAGTACTTC
j_gene: TRBJ2-6; abundance: .; d_gene: TRBD2; v_gene: TRBV18; CDR3aa: CASSPGLAGVAGANVLTF; CDR3nt: TGTGCCAGCTCACCGGGACTAGCGGGAGTCGCTGGGGCCAACGTCCTGACTTTC
j_gene: TRBJ2-7; abundance: .; d_gene: TRBD1; v_gene: TRBV5-5; CDR3aa: CASSMGTGSYEQYF; CDR3nt: TGTGCCAGCAGCATGGGGACAGGCTCCTACGAGCAGTACTTC
j_gene: TRBJ1-5; abundance: .; d_gene: TRBD1; v_gene: TRBV7-2; CDR3aa: CASAPRTGKQPQHF; CDR3nt: TGTGCCAGCGCACCCCGGACAGGGAAACAGCCCCAGCATTTT
j_gene: TRBJ2-1; abundance: once; d_gene: TRBD2; v_gene: TRBV7-2; CDR3aa: CASSLARGNEQFF; CDR3nt: TGTGCCAGCAGCTTAGCGCGGGGGAATGAGCAGTTCTTC
j_gene: TRBJ1-5; abundance: .; d_gene: .; v_gene: TRBV19; CDR3aa: CASTTSQGGSQPQHF; CDR3nt: TGTGCCAGTACCACATCTCAGGGAGGGAGTCAGCCCCAGCATTTT
j_gene: TRBJ2-7; abundance: .; d_gene: .; v_gene: TRBV7-9; CDR3aa: CASSKSPGEQYF; CDR3nt: TGTGCCAGCAGCAAATCACCCGGGGAGCAGTACTTC
j_gene: TRBJ2-3; abundance: .; d_gene: TRBD2; v_gene: TRBV5-1; CDR3aa: CASSLVREGLSTDTQYF; CDR3nt: TGCGCCAGCAGCTTGGTGCGGGAGGGCCTCAGCACAGATACGCAGTATTTT
j_gene: TRBJ1-2; abundance: .; d_gene: .; v_gene: TRBV5-1; CDR3aa: CASSEGNSGYTF; CDR3nt: TGCGCCAGCAGCGAGGGAAATAGCGGCTACACCTTC
j_gene: TRBJ1-5; abundance: .; d_gene: .; v_gene: TRBV10-1; CDR3aa: CASSVGLNQPQHF; CDR3nt: TGCGCCAGCAGTGTAGGACTCAATCAGCCCCAGCATTTT
j_gene: TRBJ1-1; abundance: .; d_gene: TRBD1; v_gene: TRBV2; CDR3aa: CASSVKTGGNTEAFF; CDR3nt: TGTGCCAGCAGTGTGAAGACAGGGGGTAACACTGAAGCTTTCTTT
j_gene: TRBJ1-3; abundance: once; d_gene: .; v_gene: TRBV5-4; CDR3aa: CASSLGEGNSGNTIYF; CDR3nt: TGTGCCAGCAGCTTGGGAGAGGGAAACTCTGGAAACACCATATATTTT
j_gene: TRBJ2-3; abundance: .; d_gene: .; v_gene: TRBV19; CDR3aa: CASSITGVGQSADTQYF; CDR3nt: TGTGCCAGTAGTATAACGGGGGTGGGGCAGTCCGCAGATACGCAGTATTTT
j_gene: TRBJ2-7; abundance: .; d_gene: .; v_gene: TRBV11-2; CDR3aa: CASSLGVTIDYEQYF; CDR3nt: TGTGCCAGCAGCTTAGGCGTGACTATTGACTACGAGCAGTACTTC
j_gene: TRBJ2-5; abundance: .; d_gene: .; v_gene: TRBV20-1; CDR3aa: CSAPQKETQYF; CDR3nt: TGCAGTGCTCCCCAGAAAGAGACCCAGTACTTC
j_gene: TRBJ1-5; abundance: .; d_gene: .; v_gene: TRBV19; CDR3aa: CASSSNYYSNQPQHF; CDR3nt: TGTGCCAGTAGTAGCAATTATTATAGCAATCAGCCCCAGCATTTT
j_gene: TRBJ2-7; abundance: .; d_gene: .; v_gene: TRBV7-8; CDR3aa: CASSIHGSSYEQYF; CDR3nt: TGTGCCAGCAGCATCCATGGGAGCTCCTACGAGCAGTACTTC
j_gene: TRBJ1-1; abundance: .; d_gene: .; v_gene: TRBV4-3; CDR3aa: CASSQVGGGTEAFF; CDR3nt: TGCGCCAGCAGCCAAGTAGGGGGGGGCACTGAAGCTTTCTTT
j_gene: TRBJ2-6; abundance: .; d_gene: .; v_gene: TRBV9; CDR3aa: CASSLGPQLKRTSGANVLTF; CDR3nt: TGTGCCAGCAGTCTAGGCCCCCAGCTGAAACGGACCTCTGGGGCCAACGTCCTGACTTTC
j_gene: TRBJ2-7; abundance: .; d_gene: TRBD1; v_gene: TRBV5-1; CDR3aa: CASSGTGTGGPYEQYF; CDR3nt: TGCGCCAGCAGCGGGACCGGGACAGGGGGACCGTACGAGCAGTACTTC
j_gene: TRBJ2-1; abundance: .; d_gene: TRBD2; v_gene: TRBV5-4; CDR3aa: CASSLAGGLAGRNEQFF; CDR3nt: TGTGCCAGCAGCTTGGCCGGAGGACTAGCGGGGAGGAATGAGCAGTTCTTC
j_gene: TRBJ2-7; abundance: .; d_gene: .; v_gene: TRBV18; CDR3aa: CASSPGRYEQYF; CDR3nt: TGTGCCAGCTCACCGGGGAGATACGAGCAGTACTTC
j_gene: TRBJ2-7; abundance: .; d_gene: .; v_gene: TRBV10-3; CDR3aa: CAISESTASYEQYF; CDR3nt: TGTGCCATCAGTGAGTCGACAGCATCCTACGAGCAGTACTTC